This T cell receptor beta chain was recorded in a study of T-cell memory formation after mild COVID-19. In the study overall: Clustering of TCRs was largely donor specific. Study-level findings and limits: A balance of CD4 and CD8 characterized clones contracting day 15 to 85, whereas later expanders leaned CD4+. Some clones that responded were present in memory (sampled pre-infection), which suggests cross-reactive memory joined. Specificity for SARS-CoV-2 was not confirmed among the second-wave clones peaking on day 37.

There are 15 residues in the CDR3. Germline V gives CDR1 MNHNS, CDR2 SASEGT. Unmatched junction bases numbered 5, after V lost 4 bases and J lost 2 bases. Comment on this clonotype: The antigen is unknown.

TCRdb re-called the 5' RACE reads with MiXCR, one entry per CDR3 protein. The data hold 500,000 to 650,000 distinct CDR3 sequences, with less than 25% observed a single time. The chain combines TRBV6-1 with TRBJ2-3; TRBD2 aligns across 8 bases. The sequence was collected from an adult woman who had mild COVID-19 (a few samples of this study predate the infection). Cell type and time point are not known. Material: PBMCs or a T cell subset sorted from them (not recorded which). The CDR3 nucleotides are TGTGCCAGCAGTGGAGACGGGGGGGTCACAGATACGCAGTATTTT. It encodes CASSGDGGVTDTQYF.